This TCR beta chain stems from a study of T cell repertoires in cytomegalovirus infection. Study summary: Through public TCR beta signatures, both CMV infection and matching HLA type were indicated.

TCRdb called the reads again in MiXCR, with one record for every CDR3 protein. The repertoire holds some 320,000 distinct CDR3 sequences, with roughly 29% as singletons. On this clonotype itself: The antigen remains unidentified.

Study-level results: Based on cumulative public TCR beta family frequency, carriers of CMV plus the relevant HLA were identified. The response measured ex vivo was dominated by TCR beta clonotypes (HLA-C-restricted and CMV-specific).

The V end was cut by 8 bases, the J end by 5 bases, with 12 bases between. Germline loops: CDR1 KGHSH, CDR2 LQKENI. The CDR3 runs 12 residues. This sequence was found in a human donor in good health (CMV status not recorded). Some clones in this sample may be carry-over from other donors' samples. The source material was cultured PBMCs, sampled from culture after CMV antigen stimulation. V usage is TRBV18 and J usage is TRBJ1-1; D is perhaps TRBD1 (6 bases). For the CDR3, the DNA is TGTGCCAGCCACGGAGGGGGAACTGAAGCTTTCTTT. Residues: CASHGGGTEAFF. The variable domain in full, completed from reference TRBV18 and TRBJ1-1, reads NAGVMQNPRHLVRRRGQEARLRCSPMKGHSHVYWYRQLPEEGLKFMVYLQKENIIDESGMPKERFSAEFPKEGPSILRIQQVVRGDSAAYFCASHGGGTEAFFGQGTRLTVV.